The entry below gives a single TCR beta chain sequence along with its context. The data are from a study of blood T cell repertoires in COVID-19. CDR3 length: 14 residues. V gave up 4 bases and J gave up 1 base, with 11 bases separating them. Germline lookup yields CDR1 SGHRS and CDR2 YFSETQ. TCRdb's table, derived via immunoSEQ multiplex PCR, lists solely in-frame clones and lacks some. The sample has about 670,000 clones; about 87% are singletons. The specimen sequenced was peripheral blood. V usage is TRBV5-1 and J usage is TRBJ2-5, with D hard to call. This clonotype originated in a woman between 18 and 30 years old with acute or convalescent COVID-19. The CDR3 region is CASSPLPGQETQYF. The CDR3 nucleotides read TGCGCCAGCAGCCCATTACCGGGCCAAGAGACCCAGTACTTC.